This T cell receptor (beta chain) emerged from a study of blood T cell repertoires in COVID-19. In the study overall: Material from acute and convalescent COVID-19 was sourced from the United States, Italy and Spain.

This CDR3 region has 15 residues. The germline V gene encodes CDR1 MNHEY and CDR2 SVGAGI. Trimming took 6 bases from V and 4 from J; bases not matched to a gene: 6. In the authors' workflow: Estimated nucleated cell counts came from reference gene primer amplification. Profiled with immunoSEQ multiplex PCR; TCRdb holds only in-frame clones, not every one. The DNA was the basis for D and trimming; V, J and clone size are from that table. Of about 140,000 clones detected, over 75% appear once; the ten largest clones hold approximately 1.8%. The chain is built from TRBV6-5 and TRBJ2-2; TRBD1 aligns across 9 bases. The specimen was peripheral blood. The sequence was obtained from a man between 65 and 85 years old with acute or convalescent COVID-19. The CDR3 DNA sequence: TGTGCCAGCAGCCAACAGGGGGCGAGCACCGGGGAGCTGTTTTTT. This gives the protein CASSQQGASTGELFF.